A selection of T cell receptor beta chains follows, all from one sample in a study of somatic mutations in cytotoxic T cells in rheumatoid arthritis. Repertoires were generated with immunoSEQ multiplex PCR, while TCRdb's copy carries only in-frame clones and drops some. The table shows approximately 18,000 clones, with about nine tenths occurring only once. Sequencing was carried out using CD8+ T cells sorted from blood. These receptors all stem from a man aged 40-49 years in good health. Both conserved end residues are trimmed from each CDR3. Each record gives: CDR3 protein, V gene, J gene.

ASSQNRLSYEQY	TRBV25-1	TRBJ2-7
ASSQDRRQGAAEAF	TRBV4-3	TRBJ1-1
ASSLVGERSYEQY	TRBV7-8	TRBJ2-7
ASTPQGRGNQPQH	TRBV28	TRBJ1-5
ASSLGPEGLANEQF	TRBV5-6	TRBJ2-1
ASSRRDQTYEQY	TRBV11-1	TRBJ2-7
ASSQDYHRTGASGANVLT	TRBV4-1	TRBJ2-6
ASSVDQGPYEQY	TRBV9	TRBJ2-7
ASSLAASGSFTSYEQY	TRBV28	TRBJ2-7
ASSWTPQGEQY	TRBV13	TRBJ2-7
ASSPRAGQGASYNEQF	TRBV4-2	TRBJ2-1
ASSLRRVEEETQY	TRBV7-9	TRBJ2-5